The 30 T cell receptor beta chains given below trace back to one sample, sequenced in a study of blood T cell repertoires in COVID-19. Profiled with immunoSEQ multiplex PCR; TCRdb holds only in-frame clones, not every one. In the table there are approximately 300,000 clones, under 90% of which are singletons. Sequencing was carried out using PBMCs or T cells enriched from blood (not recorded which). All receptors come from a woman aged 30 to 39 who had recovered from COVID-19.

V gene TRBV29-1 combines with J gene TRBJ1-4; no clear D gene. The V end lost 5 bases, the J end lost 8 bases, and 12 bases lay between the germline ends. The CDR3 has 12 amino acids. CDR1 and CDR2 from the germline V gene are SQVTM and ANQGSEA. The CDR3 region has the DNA TGCAGCGTTTCTGGACGGGAGGAAAAACTGTTTTTT. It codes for CSVSGREEKLFF.

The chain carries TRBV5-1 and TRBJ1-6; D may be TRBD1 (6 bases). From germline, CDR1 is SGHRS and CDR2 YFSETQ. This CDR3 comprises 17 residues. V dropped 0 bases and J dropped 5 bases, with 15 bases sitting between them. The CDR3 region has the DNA TGCGCCAGCAGCTTGGGGTACTCGGACAGAAATAATTCACCCCTCCACTTT. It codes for CASSLGYSDRNNSPLHF.

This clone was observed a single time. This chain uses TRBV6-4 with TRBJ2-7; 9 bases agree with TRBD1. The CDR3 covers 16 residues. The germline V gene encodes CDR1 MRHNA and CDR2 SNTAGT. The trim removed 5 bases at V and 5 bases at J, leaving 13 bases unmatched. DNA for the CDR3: TGTGCCAGCAGTCTTGCAACCGGGACAGGGATCCACGAGCAGTACTTC. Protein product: CASSLATGTGIHEQYF.

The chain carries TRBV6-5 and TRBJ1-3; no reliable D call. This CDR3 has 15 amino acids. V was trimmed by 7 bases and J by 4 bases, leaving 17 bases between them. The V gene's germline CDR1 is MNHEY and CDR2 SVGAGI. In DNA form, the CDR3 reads TGTGCCAGCACCCCAGACGGCGGGTTAGGAAACACCATATATTTT. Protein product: CASTPDGGLGNTIYF.

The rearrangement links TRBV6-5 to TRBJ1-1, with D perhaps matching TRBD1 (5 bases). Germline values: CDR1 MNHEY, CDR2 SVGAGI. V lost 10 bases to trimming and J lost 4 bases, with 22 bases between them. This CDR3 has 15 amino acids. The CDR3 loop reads CATLNRGLSSTEAFF. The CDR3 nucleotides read TGTGCCACCCTAAACCGGGGGTTGTCTAGCACTGAAGCTTTCTTT.

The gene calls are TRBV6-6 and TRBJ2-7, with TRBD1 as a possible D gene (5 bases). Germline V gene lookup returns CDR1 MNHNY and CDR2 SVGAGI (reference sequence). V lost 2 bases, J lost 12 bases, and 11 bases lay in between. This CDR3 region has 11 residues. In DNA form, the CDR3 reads TGTGCCAGCAGTTACGGGGCAGATCGGTACTTC. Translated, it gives CASSYGADRYF.

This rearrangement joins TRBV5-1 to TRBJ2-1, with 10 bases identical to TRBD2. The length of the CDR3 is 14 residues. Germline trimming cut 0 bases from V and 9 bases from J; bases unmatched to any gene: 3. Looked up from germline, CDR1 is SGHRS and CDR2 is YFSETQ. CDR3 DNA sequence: TGCGCCAGCAGCTTGGCCCTAGCGGGAGCTGAGCAGTTCTTC. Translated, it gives CASSLALAGAEQFF.

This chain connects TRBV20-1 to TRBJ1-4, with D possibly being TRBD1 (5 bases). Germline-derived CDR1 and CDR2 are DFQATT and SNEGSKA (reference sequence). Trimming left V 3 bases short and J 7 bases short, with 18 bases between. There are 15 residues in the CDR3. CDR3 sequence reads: CSASDPGVSGEKLFF. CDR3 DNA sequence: TGCAGTGCTAGTGACCCGGGGGTTTCAGGTGAAAAACTGTTTTTT.

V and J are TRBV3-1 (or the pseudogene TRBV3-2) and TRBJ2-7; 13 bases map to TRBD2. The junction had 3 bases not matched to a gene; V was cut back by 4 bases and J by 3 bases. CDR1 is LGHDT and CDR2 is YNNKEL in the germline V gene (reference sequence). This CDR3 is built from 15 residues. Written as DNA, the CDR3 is TGTGCCAGCAGCCTACTAGCGGGAGGGATCTACGAGCAGTACTTC. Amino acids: CASSLLAGGIYEQYF.

The CDR3 nucleotides read TGCGCCAGCAGCCACCGGGACAGGAGCAATTCACCCCTCCACTTT. It specifies CASSHRDRSNSPLHF. The V gene is TRBV4-3, the J gene TRBJ1-6; 8 bases agree with TRBD1. Germline CDR1 reads LGHNA; CDR2 reads YSLEER. Losses at the gene ends were 3 bases for V and 7 bases for J; bases not matched to a gene: 5. The CDR3 is 15 residues long.

CDR3 nucleotide sequence: TGTGCCACCAGTGATTCCGGGACAGGGGGCCGGGAGCTGTTTTTT. Encoded protein: CATSDSGTGGRELFF. The V call is TRBV24-1, the J call TRBJ2-2; 12 bases are shared with TRBD1. CDR1 is KGHDR, CDR2 SFDVKD, per germline. This CDR3 is 15 amino acids long. The ends lost 2 bases at V and 9 bases at J; junction bases unmatched: 3.

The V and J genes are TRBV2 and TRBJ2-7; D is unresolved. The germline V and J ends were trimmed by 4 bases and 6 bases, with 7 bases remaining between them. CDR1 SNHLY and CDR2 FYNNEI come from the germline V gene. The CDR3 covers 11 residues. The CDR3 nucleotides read TGTGCCAGCAGTGGCCAGGCCGAGCAGTACTTC. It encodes CASSGQAEQYF.

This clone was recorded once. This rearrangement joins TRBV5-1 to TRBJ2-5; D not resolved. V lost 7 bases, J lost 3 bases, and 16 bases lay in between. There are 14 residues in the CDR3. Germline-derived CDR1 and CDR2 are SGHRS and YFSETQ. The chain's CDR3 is CASSIGGIEETQYF. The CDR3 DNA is TGCGCCAGCTCTATCGGCGGAATAGAAGAGACCCAGTACTTC.

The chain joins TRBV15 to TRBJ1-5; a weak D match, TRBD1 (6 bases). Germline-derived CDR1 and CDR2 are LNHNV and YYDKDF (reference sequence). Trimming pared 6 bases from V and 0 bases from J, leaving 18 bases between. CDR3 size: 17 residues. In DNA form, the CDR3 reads TGTGCCACCAGTCCAGAGGGTGGGGGCTATAGCAATCAGCCCCAGCATTTT. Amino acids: CATSPEGGGYSNQPQHF.

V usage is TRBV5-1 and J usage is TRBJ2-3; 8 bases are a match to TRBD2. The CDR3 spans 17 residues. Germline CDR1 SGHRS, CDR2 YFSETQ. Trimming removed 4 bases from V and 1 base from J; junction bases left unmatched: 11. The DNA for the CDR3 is TGCGCCAGCAGCCCTCAAATACTAGCGGTCGGCACAGATACGCAGTATTTT. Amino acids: CASSPQILAVGTDTQYF.

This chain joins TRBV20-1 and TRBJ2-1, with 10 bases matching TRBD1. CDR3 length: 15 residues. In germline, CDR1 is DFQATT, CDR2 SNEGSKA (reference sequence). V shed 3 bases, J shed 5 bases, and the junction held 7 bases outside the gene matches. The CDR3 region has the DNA TGCAGTGCTAGTAGGTCGGGACAGGGGAACAATGAGCAGTTCTTC. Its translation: CSASRSGQGNNEQFF.

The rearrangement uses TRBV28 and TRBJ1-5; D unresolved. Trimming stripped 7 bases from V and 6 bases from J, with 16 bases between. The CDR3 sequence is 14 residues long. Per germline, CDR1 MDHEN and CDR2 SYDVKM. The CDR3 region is CASKGPGWGQPQHF. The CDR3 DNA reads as TGTGCCAGCAAAGGCCCGGGGTGGGGTCAGCCCCAGCATTTT.

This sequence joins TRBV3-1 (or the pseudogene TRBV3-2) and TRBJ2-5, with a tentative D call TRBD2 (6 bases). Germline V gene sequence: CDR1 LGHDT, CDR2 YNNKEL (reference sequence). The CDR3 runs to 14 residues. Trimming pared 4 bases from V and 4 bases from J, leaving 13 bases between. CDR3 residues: CASSPPGLVETQYF. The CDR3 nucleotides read TGTGCCAGCAGCCCCCCGGGACTGGTAGAGACCCAGTACTTC.

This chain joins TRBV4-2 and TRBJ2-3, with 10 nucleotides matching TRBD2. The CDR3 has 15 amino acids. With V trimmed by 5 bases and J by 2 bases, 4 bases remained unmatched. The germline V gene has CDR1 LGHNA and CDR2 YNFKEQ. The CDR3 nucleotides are TGTGCCAGCAGCGTAGCGGGAGGCTTCACAGATACGCAGTATTTT. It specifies CASSVAGGFTDTQYF.

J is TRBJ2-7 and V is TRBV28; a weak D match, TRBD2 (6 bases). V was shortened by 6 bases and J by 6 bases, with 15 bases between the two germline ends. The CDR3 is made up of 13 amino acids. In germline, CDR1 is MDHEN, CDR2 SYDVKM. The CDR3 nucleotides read TGTGCCAGCAGAGGCGGAGGGCTGGTCGAGCAGTACTTC. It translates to CASRGGGLVEQYF.

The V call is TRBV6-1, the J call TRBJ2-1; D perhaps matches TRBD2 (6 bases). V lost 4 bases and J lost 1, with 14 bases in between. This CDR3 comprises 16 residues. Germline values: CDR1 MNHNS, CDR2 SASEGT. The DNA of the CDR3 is TGTGCCAGCAGTGTTGAAGCGGGCGGATCCTACAATGAGCAGTTCTTC. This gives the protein CASSVEAGGSYNEQFF.

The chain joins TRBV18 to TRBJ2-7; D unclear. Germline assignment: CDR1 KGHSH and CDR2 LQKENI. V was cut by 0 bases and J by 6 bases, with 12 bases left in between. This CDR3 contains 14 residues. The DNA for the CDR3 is TGTGCCAGCTCACCACCGATTAGAAGGAGCGAGCAGTACTTC. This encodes CASSPPIRRSEQYF. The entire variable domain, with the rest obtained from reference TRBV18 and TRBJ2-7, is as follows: NAGVMQNPRHLVRRRGQEARLRCSPMKGHSHVYWYRQLPEEGLKFMVYLQKENIIDESGMPKERFSAEFPKEGPSILRIQQVVRGDSAAYFCASSPPIRRSEQYFGPGTRLTVT.

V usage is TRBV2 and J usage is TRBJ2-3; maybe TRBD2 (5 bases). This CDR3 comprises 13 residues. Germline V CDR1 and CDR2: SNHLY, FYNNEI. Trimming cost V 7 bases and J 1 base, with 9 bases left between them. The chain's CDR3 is CASIEGRTDTQYF. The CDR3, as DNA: TGTGCCAGCATCGAGGGTCGCACAGATACGCAGTATTTT.

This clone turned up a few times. CDR3 DNA: TGTGCCAGTAGTATAGATAGAGAGTACTATGGCTACACCTTC. It yields the protein CASSIDREYYGYTF. The rearrangement links TRBV19 to TRBJ1-2, with D uncertain. The CDR3 runs to 14 residues. V was shortened by 0 bases and J by 3 bases, with 8 bases between the two germline ends. The germline gives CDR1 LNHDA, CDR2 SQIVND (reference sequence).

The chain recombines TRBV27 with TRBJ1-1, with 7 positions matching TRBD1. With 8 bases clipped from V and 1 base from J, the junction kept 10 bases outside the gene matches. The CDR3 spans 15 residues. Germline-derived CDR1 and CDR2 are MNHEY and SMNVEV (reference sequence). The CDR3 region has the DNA TGTGCCAGCTCTCCCCCGCGGGACAGGAACACTGAAGCTTTCTTT. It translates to CASSPPRDRNTEAFF.

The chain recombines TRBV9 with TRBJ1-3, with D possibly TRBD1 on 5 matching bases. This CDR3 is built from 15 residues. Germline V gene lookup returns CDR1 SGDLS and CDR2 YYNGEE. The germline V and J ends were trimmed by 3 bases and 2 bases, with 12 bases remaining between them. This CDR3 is CASSALGETGNTIYF. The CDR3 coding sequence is TGTGCCAGCAGCGCCCTAGGGGAAACTGGAAACACCATATATTTT.

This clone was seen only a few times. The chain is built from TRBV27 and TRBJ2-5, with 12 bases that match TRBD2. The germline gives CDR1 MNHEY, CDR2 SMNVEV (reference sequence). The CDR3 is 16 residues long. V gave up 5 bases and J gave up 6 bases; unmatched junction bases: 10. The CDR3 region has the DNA TGTGCCAGCAGTCCACTGACTAGCGGGAGAGCTAAGACCCAGTACTTC. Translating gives CASSPLTSGRAKTQYF.

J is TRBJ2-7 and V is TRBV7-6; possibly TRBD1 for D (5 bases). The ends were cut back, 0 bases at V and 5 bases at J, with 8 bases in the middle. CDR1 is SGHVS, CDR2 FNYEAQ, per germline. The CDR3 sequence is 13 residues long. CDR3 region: CASSLAGQHEQYF. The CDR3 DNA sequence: TGTGCCAGCAGCTTAGCCGGACAACACGAGCAGTACTTC.

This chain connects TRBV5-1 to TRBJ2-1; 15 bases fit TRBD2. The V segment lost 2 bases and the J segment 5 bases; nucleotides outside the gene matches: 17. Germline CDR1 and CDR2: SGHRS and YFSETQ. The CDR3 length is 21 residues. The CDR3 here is CASSFKPPGLAGGRSHNEQFF. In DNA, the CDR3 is TGCGCCAGCAGCTTCAAGCCGCCGGGACTAGCGGGAGGCAGGTCCCACAATGAGCAGTTCTTC.

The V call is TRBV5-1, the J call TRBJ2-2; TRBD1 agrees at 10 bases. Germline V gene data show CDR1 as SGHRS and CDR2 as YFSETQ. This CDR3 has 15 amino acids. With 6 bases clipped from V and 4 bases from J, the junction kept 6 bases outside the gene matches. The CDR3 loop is CASTPGTGATGELFF. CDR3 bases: TGCGCCAGCACCCCCGGGACAGGGGCCACCGGGGAGCTGTTTTTT.